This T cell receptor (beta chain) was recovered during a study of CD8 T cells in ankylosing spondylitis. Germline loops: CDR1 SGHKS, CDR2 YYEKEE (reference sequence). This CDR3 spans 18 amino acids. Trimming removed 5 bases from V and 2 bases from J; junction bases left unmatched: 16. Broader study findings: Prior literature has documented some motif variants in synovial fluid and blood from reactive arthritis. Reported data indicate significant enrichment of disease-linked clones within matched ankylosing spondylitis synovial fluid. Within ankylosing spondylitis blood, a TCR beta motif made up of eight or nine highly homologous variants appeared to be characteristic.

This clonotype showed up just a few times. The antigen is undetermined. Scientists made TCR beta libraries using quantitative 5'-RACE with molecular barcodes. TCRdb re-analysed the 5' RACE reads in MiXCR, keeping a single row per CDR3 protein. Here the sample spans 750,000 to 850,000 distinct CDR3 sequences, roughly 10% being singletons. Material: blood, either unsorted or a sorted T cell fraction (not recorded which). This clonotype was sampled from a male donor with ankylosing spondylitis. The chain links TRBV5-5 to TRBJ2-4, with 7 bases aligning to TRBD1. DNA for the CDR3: TGTGCCAGCAGAACTCTCACCAGGGGGTGGTTGACCAAAAACATTCAGTACTTC. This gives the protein CASRTLTRGWLTKNIQYF.